This T cell receptor beta chain was captured by sequencing in a study of T cell responses to AZD1222 COVID-19 vaccine. Study findings and constraints: Only after the peak T cell response were repertoires sampled.

Some clones are missing from TCRdb's copy, which holds only in-frame ones; the method was immunoSEQ multiplex PCR. This table holds 95,000 to 150,000 clones, 85% to 90% found once. About this clone: Its cognate antigen is unknown.

The CDR3 is made up of 15 amino acids. Germline CDR1 reads LNHDA; CDR2 reads SQIVND (reference sequence). V was pared by 3 bases and J by 8 bases, with 16 bases between. This specimen consisted of peripheral blood, obtained on day 0 of AZD1222 vaccination. The receptor was derived from an adult in good health. The chain uses TRBV19 and TRBJ1-4, with unresolved D. The DNA of the CDR3 is TGTGCCAGTAGTATGAGGGCCGACCCCCCCGAAAAACTGTTTTTT. Translation gives CASSMRADPPEKLFF.